This T cell receptor beta chain was retrieved from a study of neurological immune-mediated disorders. Time point specified: longitudinal time-point 1 (baseline). The unsorted libraries were prepared from 2 million PBMCs (stored at -80 C). In its sample, this clonotype was seen many times. What it recognizes is unknown. Findings and limits, study-wide: No sharing of CDR3 amino acid sequences was observed among expanded clones across subjects, suggesting private repertoires in all groups. The most TCR clonal expansion was seen in HTLV-1-associated myelopathy, whereas the least was seen in multiple sclerosis, below the level in healthy controls.

V shed 4 bases and J 5 bases; nucleotides not matched to a gene: 6. The CDR3 is 15 amino acids. The germline V gene has CDR1 SGHRS and CDR2 YFSETQ. The output of every sequencing run, over 170 million TCR-beta sequences, came from 15-18 subjects. TCRdb recomputed calls from the 5' RACE reads with MiXCR, one row per CDR3 protein. This table has around 49,000 distinct CDR3 sequences, roughly 10% appearing once. The sequence came from a woman aged 40 to 50 in good health. The sequencing sample was made of PBMCs. This chain joins TRBV5-1 and TRBJ2-5; 12 bases align to TRBD1. CDR3 residues: CASSAGQGAWETQYF. The CDR3 DNA is TGCGCCAGCAGCGCGGGACAGGGGGCTTGGGAGACCCAGTACTTC. Supplemented by reference TRBV5-1 and TRBJ2-5, the full variable domain reads KAGVTQTPRYLIKTRGQQVTLSCSPISGHRSVSWYQQTPGQGLQFLFEYFSETQRNKGNFPGRFSGRQFSNSRSEMNVSTLELGDSALYLCASSAGQGAWETQYFGPGTRLLVL.